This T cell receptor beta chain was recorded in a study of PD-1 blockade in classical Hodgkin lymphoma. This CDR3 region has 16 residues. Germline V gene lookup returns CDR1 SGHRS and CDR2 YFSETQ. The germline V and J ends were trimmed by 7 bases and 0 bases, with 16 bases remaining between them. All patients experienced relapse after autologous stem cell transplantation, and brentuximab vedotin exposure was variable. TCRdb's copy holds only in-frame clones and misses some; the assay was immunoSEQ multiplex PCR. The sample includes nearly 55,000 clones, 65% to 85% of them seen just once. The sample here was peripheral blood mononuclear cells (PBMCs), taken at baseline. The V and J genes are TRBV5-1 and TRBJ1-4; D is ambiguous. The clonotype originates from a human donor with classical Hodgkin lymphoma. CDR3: CASRSHVGATNEKLFF. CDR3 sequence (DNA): TGCGCCAGCCGCTCTCATGTGGGTGCAACTAATGAAAAACTGTTTTTT.